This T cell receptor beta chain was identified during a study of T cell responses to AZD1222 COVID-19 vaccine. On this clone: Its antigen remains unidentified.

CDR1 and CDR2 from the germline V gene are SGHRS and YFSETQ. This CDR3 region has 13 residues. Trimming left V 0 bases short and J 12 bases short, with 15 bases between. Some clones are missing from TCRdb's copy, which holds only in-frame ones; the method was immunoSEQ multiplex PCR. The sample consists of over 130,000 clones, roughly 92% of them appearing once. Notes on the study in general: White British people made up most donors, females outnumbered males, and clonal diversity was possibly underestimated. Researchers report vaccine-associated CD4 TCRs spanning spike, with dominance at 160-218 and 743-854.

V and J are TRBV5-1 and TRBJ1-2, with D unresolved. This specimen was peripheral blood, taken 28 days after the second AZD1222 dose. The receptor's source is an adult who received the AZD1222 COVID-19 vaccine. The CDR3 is CASSLGRKVADTF. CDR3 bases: TGCGCCAGCAGCTTGGGTCGAAAGGTGGCCGACACCTTC.